Presented here are 17 T cell receptor beta chains from one specimen sequenced in a study of T cells expressing NK-cell markers. TCRdb re-called the 5' RACE reads; one entry per CDR3 protein, DNA not given. The sample data list hundreds of thousands of distinct CDR3 sequences. Sequenced sample: blood T cells: a sorted CD56 or NKG2C T cell subset, CD4+ or CD8+ T cells, or bulk PBMC T cells (not recorded which). The receptors stem from a man between 18 and 29 years old in good health.

The chain couples TRBV6-2 or TRBV6-3 to TRBJ2-7; the D gene TCRdb calls, TRBD1, cannot be checked with no DNA. CDR1 and CDR2 (germline): MNHEY, SVGEGT. The CDR3 sequence is 18 residues long. CDR3 sequence reads: CASSKLTGTGVAGLEQYF.

The chain has TRBV30 and TRBJ1-2. The CDR3 sequence is 12 residues long. The germline gives CDR1 GTSNPN, CDR2 SVGIG (reference sequence). The CDR3 spells CACSGEIYGYTF.

The chain has TRBV11-2 and TRBJ2-1; absent DNA, TCRdb's TRBD2 call cannot be checked. The CDR3 extends over 15 amino acids. Per germline, CDR1 SGHAT and CDR2 FQNNGV. CDR3 sequence reads: CASSLGGGVQSEQFF.

The rearrangement uses TRBV30 and TRBJ2-1; with no DNA, the TCRdb D assignment of TRBD2 cannot be verified. Germline assignment: CDR1 GTSNPN and CDR2 SVGIG (reference sequence). The CDR3 contains 15 residues. The chain's CDR3 is CASLWNGRALNEQFF. Based on the CDR3 plus reference TRBV30 and TRBJ2-1, the full variable domain is SQTIHQWPATLVQPVGSPLSLECTVEGTSNPNLYWYRQAAGRGLQLLFYSVGIGQISSEVPQNLSASRPQDRQFILSSKKLLLSDSGFYLCASLWNGRALNEQFFGPGTRLTVL.

The chain uses TRBV7-8 and TRBJ2-5; TCRdb gives TRBD1 as the D gene, but with no DNA this cannot be confirmed. This CDR3 is 13 amino acids long. Germline V gives CDR1 SGHVS, CDR2 FQNEAQ. Here the CDR3 reads CASSRDYQETQYF.

V and J are TRBV29-1 and TRBJ1-1. This CDR3 comprises 14 residues. Germline CDR1 reads SQVTM; CDR2 reads ANQGSEA. CDR3 loop: CSVEDWMGNTEAFF.

The chain combines TRBV7-9 with TRBJ2-5; the D call from TCRdb, TRBD1, cannot be confirmed without DNA. This CDR3 is built from 15 residues. CDR1 is SEHNR, CDR2 FQNEAQ, per germline (reference sequence). The CDR3 loop is CASSLWGGNQETQYF.

The rearrangement joins TRBV29-1 to TRBJ1-1. From germline, CDR1 is SQVTM and CDR2 ANQGSEA. The CDR3 loop spans 16 amino acids. CDR3 loop: CSVEGPTERVNTEAFF.

The chain combines TRBV7-2 with TRBJ2-2. CDR1 and CDR2 (germline): SGHTA, FQGNSA. CDR3 size: 12 residues. This chain's CDR3 is CASSRYGGELFF.

V is TRBV5-1 and J is TRBJ2-5; TCRdb calls TRBD1, which cannot be checked without DNA. This CDR3 region has 15 residues. Germline values: CDR1 SGHRS, CDR2 YFSETQ. CDR3 loop: CASSQGQGRQETQYF.

The chain is built from TRBV20-1 and TRBJ2-3; no DNA is available, so the TRBD1 call from TCRdb remains unchecked. Germline loops: CDR1 DFQATT, CDR2 SNEGSKA (reference sequence). The CDR3 contains 14 residues. CDR3 amino acids: CSAPFEGSTDTQYF.

This chain joins TRBV7-9 and TRBJ2-5; the TCRdb call, TRBD2, lacks DNA for checking. This CDR3 has 15 amino acids. The germline V gene has CDR1 SEHNR and CDR2 FQNEAQ (reference sequence). CDR3 region: CASTNLAGSLETQYF. The variable domain in full, with the rest retrieved from reference TRBV7-9 and TRBJ2-5, is DTGVSQNPRHKITKRGQNVTFRCDPISEHNRLYWYRQTLGQGPEFLTYFQNEAQLEKSRLLSDRFSAERPKGSFSTLEIQRTEQGDSAMYLCASTNLAGSLETQYFGPGTRLLVL.

The chain couples TRBV29-1 to TRBJ2-5; TCRdb selects TRBD1, and the lack of DNA leaves this call unchecked. Germline assignment: CDR1 SQVTM and CDR2 ANQGSEA. The CDR3 has 13 residues. This chain's CDR3 is CSVVVRGPETQYF.

This sequence joins TRBV12-3 or TRBV12-4 and TRBJ1-1; no DNA is available, so the TRBD1 call from TCRdb remains unchecked. The CDR3 covers 14 residues. CDR3 region: CASSRTGLNTEAFF.

The chain is built from TRBV20-1 and TRBJ2-1; TCRdb designates TRBD1, a call that cannot be tested without DNA. CDR3 size: 12 residues. The germline CDR1 and CDR2 sequences are DFQATT and SNEGSKA (reference sequence). The CDR3 spells CKTGVSYNEQFF.

V and J are TRBV6-1 and TRBJ2-5; no DNA is available, so the TRBD1 call from TCRdb remains unchecked. Germline V CDR1 and CDR2: MNHNS, SASEGT. CDR3 length equals 15 residues. The CDR3 region is CASSRGGQTRETQYF.

V is TRBV6-1 and J is TRBJ2-1; with no DNA, the TCRdb D assignment of TRBD1 cannot be verified. Germline V lookup: CDR1 MNHNS, CDR2 SASEGT. The CDR3 length is 16 residues. This CDR3 is CASSEARDPPYNEQFF.